The entry below gives a single T cell receptor (beta chain) sequence along with its context. Its antigen is not yet known. It has no much larger one-base neighbor in the sample; base qualities were not kept. Each collaborating institution followed its own protocols to collect whole blood in K2EDTA tubes. For TCRbeta analysis, collaborators shipped samples in one of three forms: frozen whole blood, isolated PBMCs, or DNA extracted from either of those sample types. This specimen comes from a study of blood T cell repertoires in COVID-19 (TCRdb year 2020). Concerning the study at large: Samples from collaborators originated in the United States, Italy and Spain and spanned both the acute and convalescent phases of COVID-19. HLA class I and class II types, where available, came from metadata supplied by the sample provider rather than from assay-based typing. The sample metadata nearly always contained a de-identified subject ID, COVID-19 status, age in years and sex. The prospective study material was composed of cDNA or gDNA derived from T cells, B-cell-depleted T cells, or PBMCs. Subjects who had been exposed to COVID-19, were actively infected with it, or had recovered from it provided the deeply sampled blood TCRbeta repertoires that made up the dataset. The repertoires were released in a freely available public database intended as a resource for research on the immune response to SARS-CoV-2. Samples came from the ongoing ImmuneRACE study (first 160 participants) plus 1,254 subjects from 6 global collaborators.

TCRbeta CDR3 regions were amplified from genomic DNA using the immunoSEQ Assay, a bias-controlled multiplex PCR. From the authors' description of their analysis: The number of nucleated cells in each sample was estimated from the amplification of reference gene primers within the assay. To quantify the absolute abundance of each unique TCRbeta CDR3 rearrangement, sequence reads were collapsed and filtered. Productive Simpson clonality was computed per sample as the square root of Simpson's diversity index over productive rearrangements. TCRdb carries this immuneACCESS record with in-frame sequences only. Its versions omit some clonotypes, under half of them owing to an unresolved V gene in the studies checked, with the rest unexplained. V and J calls and clone size are as listed in that table; D and trimming were resolved from the DNA. The sample records about 210,000 clones, 88% of which are singletons. The leading ten clones occupy roughly 0.7% of the sample.

Findings and caveats that apply to the study as a whole: How much clinical and demographic metadata was included differed by source and by participant, and the metadata was provided uncurated.

CDR1 MNHEY and CDR2 SMNVEV were looked up in the germline V gene (reference sequence). The CDR3 starts with the cysteine, ends with the phenylalanine, and has 18 residues. Kept here is only the CDR3 DNA, which spans 54 bases and is read in frame from base 1. V lost 5 bases and J lost 5 bases; the stretch between them is 24 bases long. The V and J genes are TRBV27 and TRBJ2-2, and the D gene may be TRBD1, 5 bases matching. The receptor comes from a middle-aged man with acute or convalescent COVID-19. Sequencing was performed on peripheral blood. CDR3 loop: CASSIQGNGISRTGELFF. The nucleotide sequence reads as follows: TGTGCCAGCAGTATTCAGGGTAATGGGATCAGTAGAACCGGGGAGCTGTTTTTT.